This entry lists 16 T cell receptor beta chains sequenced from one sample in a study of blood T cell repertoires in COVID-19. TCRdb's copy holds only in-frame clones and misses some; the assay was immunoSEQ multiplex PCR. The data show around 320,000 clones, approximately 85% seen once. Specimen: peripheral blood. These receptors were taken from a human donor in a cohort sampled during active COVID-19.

This CDR3 is CASSVNGGAIHEQFF. CDR3 coding DNA: TGTGCCAGCAGTGTGAACGGGGGGGCAATACATGAGCAGTTCTTC. V gene TRBV6-4 combines with J gene TRBJ2-1; 8 bases match TRBD2. Germline trimming cut 4 bases from V and 8 bases from J; bases unmatched to any gene: 10. The CDR3 extends over 15 amino acids. Germline lookup yields CDR1 MRHNA and CDR2 SNTAGT.

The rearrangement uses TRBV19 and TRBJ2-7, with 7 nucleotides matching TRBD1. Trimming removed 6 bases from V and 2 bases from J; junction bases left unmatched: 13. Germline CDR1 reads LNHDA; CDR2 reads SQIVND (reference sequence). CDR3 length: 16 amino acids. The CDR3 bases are TGTGCCAGTAGCGCGAGCTGGGGACAGCGAACCTACGAGCAGTACTTC. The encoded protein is CASSASWGQRTYEQYF.

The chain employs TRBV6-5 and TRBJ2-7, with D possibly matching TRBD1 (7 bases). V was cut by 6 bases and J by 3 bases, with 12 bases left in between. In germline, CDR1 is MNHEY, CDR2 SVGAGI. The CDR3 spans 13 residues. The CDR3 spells CASSPGGYYEQYF. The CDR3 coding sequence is TGTGCCAGCAGCCCAGGGGGGTACTACGAGCAGTACTTC.

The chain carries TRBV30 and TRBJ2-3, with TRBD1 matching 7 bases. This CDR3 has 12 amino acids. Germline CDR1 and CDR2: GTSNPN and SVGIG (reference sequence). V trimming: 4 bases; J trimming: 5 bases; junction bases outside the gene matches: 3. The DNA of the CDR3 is TGTGCCTGGACTACAGGGGTAGATACGCAGTATTTT. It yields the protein CAWTTGVDTQYF.

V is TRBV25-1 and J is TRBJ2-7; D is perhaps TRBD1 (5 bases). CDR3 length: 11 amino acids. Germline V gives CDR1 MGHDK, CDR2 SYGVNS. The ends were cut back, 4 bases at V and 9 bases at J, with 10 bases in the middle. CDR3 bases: TGTGCCAGCAGTGGGGCAGGGCGGCAGTACTTC. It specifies CASSGAGRQYF.

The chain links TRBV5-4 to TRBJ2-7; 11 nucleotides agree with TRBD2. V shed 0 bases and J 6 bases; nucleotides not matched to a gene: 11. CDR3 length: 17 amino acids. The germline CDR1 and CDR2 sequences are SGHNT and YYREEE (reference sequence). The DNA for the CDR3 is TGTGCCAGCAGCTTGGGTGTTAGCGGGGGGGCCGAAGGCGAGCAGTACTTC. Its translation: CASSLGVSGGAEGEQYF.

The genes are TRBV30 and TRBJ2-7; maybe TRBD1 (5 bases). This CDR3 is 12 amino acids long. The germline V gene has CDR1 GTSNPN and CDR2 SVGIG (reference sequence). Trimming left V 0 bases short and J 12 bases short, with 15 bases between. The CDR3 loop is CAWSVSENRRYF. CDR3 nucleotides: TGTGCCTGGAGTGTGTCTGAGAACAGGCGGTACTTC.

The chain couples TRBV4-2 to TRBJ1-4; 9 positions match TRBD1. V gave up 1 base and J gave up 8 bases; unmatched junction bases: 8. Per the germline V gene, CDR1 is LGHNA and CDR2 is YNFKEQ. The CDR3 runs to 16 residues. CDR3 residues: CASSQAIQGAWEKLFF. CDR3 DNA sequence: TGTGCCAGCAGCCAAGCCATACAGGGGGCATGGGAAAAACTGTTTTTT.

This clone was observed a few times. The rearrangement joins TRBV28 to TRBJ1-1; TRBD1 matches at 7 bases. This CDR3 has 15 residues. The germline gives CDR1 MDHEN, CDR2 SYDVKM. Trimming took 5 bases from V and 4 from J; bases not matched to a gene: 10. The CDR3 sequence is CASSLNRGWVTEAFF. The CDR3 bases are TGTGCCAGCAGTCTTAACAGGGGTTGGGTCACTGAAGCTTTCTTT.

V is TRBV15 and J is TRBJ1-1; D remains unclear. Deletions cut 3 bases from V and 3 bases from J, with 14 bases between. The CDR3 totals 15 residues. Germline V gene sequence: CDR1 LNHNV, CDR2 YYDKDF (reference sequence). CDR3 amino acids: CATSSAPGLDTEAFF. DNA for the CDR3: TGTGCCACCAGCAGCGCCCCCGGGTTGGACACTGAAGCTTTCTTT.

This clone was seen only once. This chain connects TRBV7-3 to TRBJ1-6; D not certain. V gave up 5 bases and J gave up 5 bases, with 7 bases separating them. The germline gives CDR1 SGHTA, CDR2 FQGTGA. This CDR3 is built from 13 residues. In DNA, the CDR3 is TGTGCCAGCAGCCTGATAGATAATTCACCCCTCCACTTT. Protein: CASSLIDNSPLHF.

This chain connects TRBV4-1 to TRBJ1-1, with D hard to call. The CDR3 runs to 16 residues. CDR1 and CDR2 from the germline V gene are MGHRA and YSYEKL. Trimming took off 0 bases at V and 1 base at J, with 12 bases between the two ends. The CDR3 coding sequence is TGCGCCAGCAGCCAAGATGAGGAGGGCTGGAACACTGAAGCTTTCTTT. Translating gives CASSQDEEGWNTEAFF.

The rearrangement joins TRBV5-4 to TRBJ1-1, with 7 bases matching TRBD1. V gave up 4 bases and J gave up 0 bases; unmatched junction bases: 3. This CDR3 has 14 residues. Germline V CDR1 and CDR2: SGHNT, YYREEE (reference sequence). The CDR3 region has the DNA TGTGCCAGCAGCCGACAGGGACTGAACACTGAAGCTTTCTTT. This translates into CASSRQGLNTEAFF.

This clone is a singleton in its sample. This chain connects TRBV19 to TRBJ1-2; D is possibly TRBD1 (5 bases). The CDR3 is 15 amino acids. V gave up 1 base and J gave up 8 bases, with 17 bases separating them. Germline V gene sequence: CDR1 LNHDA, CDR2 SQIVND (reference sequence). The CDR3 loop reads CASSIARDALSGYTF. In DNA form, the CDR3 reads TGTGCCAGTAGTATAGCGCGGGACGCTCTTTCCGGCTACACCTTC. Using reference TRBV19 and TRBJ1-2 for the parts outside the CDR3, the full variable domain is DGGITQSPKYLFRKEGQNVTLSCEQNLNHDAMYWYRQDPGQGLRLIYYSQIVNDFQKGDIAEGYSVSREKKESFPLTVTSAQKNPTAFYLCASSIARDALSGYTFGSGTRLTVV.

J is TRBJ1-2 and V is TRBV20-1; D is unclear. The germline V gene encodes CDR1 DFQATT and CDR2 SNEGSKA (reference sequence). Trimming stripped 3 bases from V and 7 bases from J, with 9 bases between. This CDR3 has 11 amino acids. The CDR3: CSARKSIGYTF. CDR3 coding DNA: TGCAGTGCTAGGAAAAGCATTGGCTACACCTTC.

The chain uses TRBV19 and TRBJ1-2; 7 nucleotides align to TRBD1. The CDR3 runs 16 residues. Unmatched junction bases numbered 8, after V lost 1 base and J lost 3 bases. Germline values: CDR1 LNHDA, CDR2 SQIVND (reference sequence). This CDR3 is CASSIGDSQGDYGYTF. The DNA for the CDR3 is TGTGCCAGTAGTATAGGAGACAGCCAGGGGGACTATGGCTACACCTTC. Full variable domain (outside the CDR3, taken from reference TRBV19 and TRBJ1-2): DGGITQSPKYLFRKEGQNVTLSCEQNLNHDAMYWYRQDPGQGLRLIYYSQIVNDFQKGDIAEGYSVSREKKESFPLTVTSAQKNPTAFYLCASSIGDSQGDYGYTFGSGTRLTVV.